The clone carrying this T cell receptor beta chain was counted at least ten times. Antigen unknown. V lost 4 bases and J 0 bases, leaving 10 bases between the germline ends. The CDR3 is 14 amino acids. The V gene's germline CDR1 is MNHNS and CDR2 SASEGT. Molecular barcoded adaptors covering alpha/delta and beta/gamma chains were used on 400 to 450 ng RNA. Each CDR3 protein is one row after TCRdb ran MiXCR on the reads. The profile shows about 130,000 distinct CDR3 sequences, 10% to 15% of them singletons. This specimen comes from a study of read filtering for tumor transcriptome and immune sequencing. In the study overall: DNase treatment preceded whole-transcriptome library preparation. The study, taken as a whole, reports: Roughly 82% of IR-seq clonotypes had a single read, yet these held 3.5% to 4.5% of reads.

The chain has TRBV6-1 and TRBJ2-7; D might be TRBD1 (5 bases). The sequencing sample was made of a population of CD138-negative cells sorted from bone marrow. The receptor was derived from a donor at least 40 years old with multiple myeloma. DNA for the CDR3: TGTGCCAGCAGTGTCAGGGATAGCTCCTACGAGCAGTACTTC. Its protein product is CASSVRDSSYEQYF.